This T cell receptor (beta chain) was profiled in a study of T-cell reconstitution after alpha-beta-depleted transplantation in children. General study results and limits: One year after transplant, T-cell counts and diversity came mostly from newly produced T cells. About two months after transplant, alpha-beta T cells reportedly came from several hundred expanded graft clones.

J gave up 0 bases and V 5 bases, and 8 bases lay outside the gene matches. CDR3 size: 16 residues. The TCRbeta library was prepared with unique molecular identifiers. TCRdb re-derived calls from the PCR reads in MiXCR, one entry per CDR3 protein. The sample contains about a million distinct CDR3 sequences, roughly 29% of which appear only once. With regard to this clonotype: Antigen: not known.

The TCR originated in a boy under two years old who had a stem cell transplant for SCID, so the T cells may come from the graft donor. The chain combines TRBV12-3 or TRBV12-4 with TRBJ1-2; 8 bases are shared with TRBD1. The source was PBMCs, mostly from graft donor cells, collected 360 days after TCRalphabeta/CD19-depleted stem cell transplant. CDR3 loop: CASSQAGTGSNYGYTF. For the CDR3, the DNA is TGTGCCAGCAGTCAAGCCGGGACAGGCTCTAACTATGGCTACACCTTC.